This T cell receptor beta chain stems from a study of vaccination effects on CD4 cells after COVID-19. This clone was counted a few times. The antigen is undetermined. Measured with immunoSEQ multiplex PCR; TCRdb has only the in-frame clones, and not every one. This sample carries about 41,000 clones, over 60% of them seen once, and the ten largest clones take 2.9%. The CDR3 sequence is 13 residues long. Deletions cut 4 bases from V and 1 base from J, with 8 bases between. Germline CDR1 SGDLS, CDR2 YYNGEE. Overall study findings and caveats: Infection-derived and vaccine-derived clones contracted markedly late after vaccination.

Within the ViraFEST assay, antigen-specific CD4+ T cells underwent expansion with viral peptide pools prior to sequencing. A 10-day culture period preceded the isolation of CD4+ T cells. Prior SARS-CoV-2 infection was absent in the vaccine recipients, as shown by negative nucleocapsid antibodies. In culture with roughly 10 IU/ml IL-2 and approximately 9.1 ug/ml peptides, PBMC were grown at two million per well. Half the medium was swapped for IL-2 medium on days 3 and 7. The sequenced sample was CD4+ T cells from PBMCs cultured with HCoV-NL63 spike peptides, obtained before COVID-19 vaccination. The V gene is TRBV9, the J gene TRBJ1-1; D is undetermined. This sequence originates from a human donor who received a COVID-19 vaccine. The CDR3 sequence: CASSPQPNTEAFF. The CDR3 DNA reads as TGTGCCAGCAGCCCTCAGCCGAACACTGAAGCTTTCTTT.